This paragraph reports one TCR beta chain. What it recognizes is unknown. The treatment: over 15 received Ad26.COV2.S at low or high dose, single or two shots; five or six received placebo; per-sample allocation not given. Sampling happened 63 days after the first vaccine or placebo injection. The record originates from a study of Ad26.COV2.S vaccination and SARS-CoV-2 variants. CDR3 size: 17 residues. V was trimmed by 1 base and J by 0 bases, leaving 15 bases between them. Per germline, CDR1 LGHNA and CDR2 YSLEER. TCRdb's copy holds only in-frame clones and misses some; the assay was immunoSEQ multiplex PCR. The repertoire holds roughly 300,000 clones, with around nine tenths as singletons. Broader study findings: Using TCR breadth and depth analyses may have led to underestimated total T cell responses. Vaccine recipients had higher spike-specific TCR breadth than placebo recipients.

The chain is built from TRBV4-3 and TRBJ1-2; D gene ambiguous. Sequenced here: peripheral blood, sampled in a trial of Ad26.COV2.S vaccine versus placebo. This TCR derives from a person aged 18 to 59 who received the Ad26.COV2.S COVID-19 vaccine or a placebo. CDR3 loop: CASSQGRQLKTNYGYTF. The CDR3 nucleotides read TGCGCCAGCAGCCAAGGGAGACAACTTAAAACTAACTATGGCTACACCTTC.